These 20 T cell receptor beta chains came from one sample sequenced in a study of cytomegalovirus exposure and HLA in healthy donors. Method: immunoSEQ multiplex PCR; TCRdb's copy keeps in-frame clones and lacks some. The sample lists about 98,000 clones, about 90% occurring once. Sample: PBMCs. The receptors come from a young man in good health and CMV-seropositive.

The chain combines TRBV19 with TRBJ1-4, with no clear D. Trimming removed 1 base from V and 2 bases from J, with 8 bases in between. Germline lookup yields CDR1 LNHDA and CDR2 SQIVND (reference sequence). The CDR3 contains 15 residues. In DNA, the CDR3 is TGTGCCAGTAGTATAGGCGGGGTTACTAATGAAAAACTGTTTTTT. Amino acid sequence: CASSIGGVTNEKLFF.

The table lists this clone with a count of one. The chain uses TRBV28 and TRBJ2-1; 12 nucleotides agree with TRBD2. V dropped 6 bases and J dropped 4; count of bases not matched to a gene: 7. The CDR3 extends over 16 amino acids. Germline CDR1 reads MDHEN; CDR2 reads SYDVKM. CDR3 nucleotide sequence: TGTGCCAGCAGGGCCCCCGGGACTAGCGGGTACAATGAGCAGTTCTTC. Protein sequence: CASRAPGTSGYNEQFF.

This clone was observed a single time. CDR3 loop: CASGSGSSGETQYF. The DNA of the CDR3 is TGTGCTAGTGGTTCGGGGAGTAGTGGAGAGACCCAGTACTTC. V is TRBV12-5 and J is TRBJ2-5, with D tentatively TRBD2 (5 bases). V was pared by 4 bases and J by 4 bases, with 13 bases between. Germline-derived CDR1 and CDR2 are LGHNT and FRNRAP. The CDR3 is made up of 14 amino acids.

The chain links TRBV5-1 to TRBJ2-1; 12 bases are a match to TRBD2. V lost 5 bases, J lost 9 bases, and 3 bases stayed unmatched. Germline V gene data show CDR1 as SGHRS and CDR2 as YFSETQ. The CDR3 extends over 13 amino acids. CDR3 region: CASRTSGRIEQFF. The CDR3 DNA reads as TGCGCCAGCAGAACTAGCGGGAGGATTGAGCAGTTCTTC.

J is TRBJ1-6 and V is TRBV5-1; D remains unclear. This CDR3 comprises 13 residues. CDR1 is SGHRS and CDR2 is YFSETQ in the germline V gene. V was clipped by 0 bases and J by 6 bases, with 4 bases between them. CDR3 DNA: TGCGCCAGCAGCTTGGCCGGTAATTCACCCCTCCACTTT. Protein product: CASSLAGNSPLHF.

V gene TRBV5-1 combines with J gene TRBJ2-6; D not resolved. The CDR3 covers 14 residues. V was trimmed by 1 base and J by 2 bases, leaving 4 bases between them. In germline, CDR1 is SGHRS, CDR2 YFSETQ. The CDR3 reads CASSLNTGANVLTF. The CDR3 DNA is TGCGCCAGCAGCTTGAATACTGGGGCCAACGTCCTGACTTTC.

The CDR3 nucleotides read TGTGCCAGCAGACCTGACAGAAACTATGGCTACACCTTC. This sequence encodes CASRPDRNYGYTF. The J gene is TRBJ1-2, the V gene TRBV6-4; TRBD1 is a possible D gene (5 bases). The CDR3 contains 13 residues. Trimming shortened V by 6 bases and J by 2 bases, and 10 bases separated the two germline ends. Germline CDR1 MRHNA, CDR2 SNTAGT.

This clone came up many times. The chain links TRBV5-1 to TRBJ1-2, with 7 bases identical to TRBD1. Trimming at V came to 5 bases and at J to 6 bases, leaving 10 bases not matched to a gene. The germline CDR1 and CDR2 sequences are SGHRS and YFSETQ. The CDR3 is 14 residues long. CDR3 region: CASRDTGEIHGYTF. The CDR3 coding sequence is TGCGCCAGCAGAGACACAGGGGAAATTCATGGCTACACCTTC. Full variable domain (remainder filled in from reference TRBV5-1 and TRBJ1-2): KAGVTQTPRYLIKTRGQQVTLSCSPISGHRSVSWYQQTPGQGLQFLFEYFSETQRNKGNFPGRFSGRQFSNSRSEMNVSTLELGDSALYLCASRDTGEIHGYTFGSGTRLTVV.

The chain has TRBV4-1 and TRBJ2-5; no firm D call. V was shortened by 0 bases and J by 1 base, with 6 bases between the two germline ends. Per germline, CDR1 MGHRA and CDR2 YSYEKL. The CDR3 has 14 residues. For the CDR3, the DNA is TGCGCCAGCAGCCAAGATTCCAGCCAAGAGACCCAGTACTTC. Residues: CASSQDSSQETQYF.

The J gene is TRBJ2-3, the V gene TRBV4-1; a weak D match, TRBD2 (5 bases). The V gene's germline CDR1 is MGHRA and CDR2 YSYEKL. This CDR3 is 15 amino acids long. The germline V and J ends were trimmed by 1 base and 10 bases, with 18 bases remaining between them. CDR3 sequence reads: CASSQVLGLLVAQYF. The CDR3 DNA reads as TGCGCCAGCAGCCAAGTCCTCGGACTCTTGGTTGCGCAGTATTTT.

This clone was picked up many times. Written as DNA, the CDR3 is TGTGCCAGAAGCTTGGCGCCTAGCGGGGGGGAGCAAGAGACCCAGTACTTC. Translating it yields CARSLAPSGGEQETQYF. The rearrangement joins TRBV5-3 to TRBJ2-5; 12 positions match TRBD2. TRBV5-3 is filed as an ORF, its function uncertain. The CDR3 length is 17 residues. The J segment lost 2 bases and the V segment lost 0 bases, leaving 5 bases of the junction unmatched.

This clone came up a few times. CDR3 nucleotide sequence: TGTGCCAGCAGCCCGGACAGGGAGAATTCACCCCTCCACTTT. Its translation: CASSPDRENSPLHF. The rearrangement uses TRBV4-2 and TRBJ1-6; 8 positions agree with TRBD1. The V gene end was trimmed by 4 bases and the J gene end by 7 bases; junction bases not matched to a gene: 3. Germline V gene data show CDR1 as LGHNA and CDR2 as YNFKEQ. The CDR3 spans 14 residues.

This clone was counted a single time. J is TRBJ2-5 and V is TRBV7-3, with 13 bases identical to TRBD2. The germline CDR1 and CDR2 sequences are SGHTA and FQGTGA. Trimming took 4 bases from V and 5 from J; bases not matched to a gene: 4. CDR3 size: 15 residues. CDR3 in amino acids: CASSSTGLAGETQYF. The CDR3 nucleotides are TGTGCCAGCAGCTCGACGGGACTAGCGGGGGAGACCCAGTACTTC.

The rearrangement uses TRBV5-6 and TRBJ2-7, with TRBD1 matching 12 bases. The germline gives CDR1 SGHDT, CDR2 YYEEEE. V dropped 2 bases and J dropped 4; count of bases not matched to a gene: 4. The CDR3 length is 15 residues. The CDR3 DNA reads as TGTGCCAGCAGCTTTGGGACAGGGGGCTTTTACGAGCAGTACTTC. Its translation is CASSFGTGGFYEQYF. Looking up the rest from reference TRBV5-6 and TRBJ2-7 gives the full variable domain: DAGVTQSPTHLIKTRGQQVTLRCSPKSGHDTVSWYQQALGQGPQFIFQYYEEEERQRGNFPDRFSGHQFPNYSSELNVNALLLGDSALYLCASSFGTGGFYEQYFGPGTRLTVT.

The J gene is TRBJ2-3, the V gene TRBV4-2; tentative D call: TRBD1 (5 bases). CDR3 length: 15 residues. The V gene lost 4 bases and the J gene lost 2 bases, with 13 bases spanning the gap. Germline-derived CDR1 and CDR2 are LGHNA and YNFKEQ. The CDR3 DNA reads TGTGCCAGCAGCCGCCGGTCCAGGGACACAGATACGCAGTATTTT. Its protein is CASSRRSRDTDTQYF.

The chain's CDR3 is CTTRGGGTEAFF. CDR3 in DNA: TGTACCACGAGGGGAGGGGGCACTGAAGCTTTCTTT. This rearrangement joins TRBV19 to TRBJ1-1, with a tentative D call TRBD1 (6 bases). Germline CDR1 and CDR2: LNHDA and SQIVND (reference sequence). CDR3 size: 12 residues.

This clone was seen more than once but under ten times. The rearrangement joins TRBV6-6 to TRBJ1-5; D remains ambiguous. CDR3 length equals 13 residues. Germline lookup yields CDR1 MNHNY and CDR2 SVGAGI (reference sequence). V was shortened by 6 bases and J by 2 bases, with 8 bases between the two germline ends. This CDR3 is CASRPLGNQPQHF. DNA of the CDR3: TGTGCCAGCAGGCCTTTAGGCAATCAGCCCCAGCATTTT.

The gene calls are TRBV11-2 and TRBJ1-6; the D is unclear. Germline V CDR1 and CDR2: SGHAT, FQNNGV. The CDR3 runs to 16 residues. V was pared by 5 bases and J by 0 bases, with 11 bases between. The CDR3 protein is CASSATRNSYNSPLHF. DNA for the CDR3: TGTGCCAGCAGCGCGACAAGGAACTCCTATAATTCACCCCTCCACTTT.

This clone has more than one count but fewer than ten. CDR3 sequence reads: CASSQDRGYGYTF. CDR3 nucleotides: TGTGCCAGCAGCCAGGACAGGGGCTACGGCTACACCTTC. This sequence joins TRBV7-6 and TRBJ1-2, with 9 bases identical to TRBD1. Germline V CDR1 and CDR2: SGHVS, FNYEAQ. V trimming: 5 bases; J trimming: 8 bases; junction bases outside the gene matches: 6. The CDR3 is made up of 13 amino acids.

In this sample, this clone turned up once. The rearrangement joins TRBV6-5 to TRBJ1-1; 7 bases map to TRBD1. Unmatched junction bases numbered 7, after V lost 5 bases and J lost 1 base. CDR3 length: 15 amino acids. CDR1 is MNHEY, CDR2 SVGAGI, per germline. The chain's CDR3 is CASSQTGFGNTEAFF. Here the CDR3 DNA reads TGTGCCAGCAGTCAGACAGGGTTCGGGAACACTGAAGCTTTCTTT.